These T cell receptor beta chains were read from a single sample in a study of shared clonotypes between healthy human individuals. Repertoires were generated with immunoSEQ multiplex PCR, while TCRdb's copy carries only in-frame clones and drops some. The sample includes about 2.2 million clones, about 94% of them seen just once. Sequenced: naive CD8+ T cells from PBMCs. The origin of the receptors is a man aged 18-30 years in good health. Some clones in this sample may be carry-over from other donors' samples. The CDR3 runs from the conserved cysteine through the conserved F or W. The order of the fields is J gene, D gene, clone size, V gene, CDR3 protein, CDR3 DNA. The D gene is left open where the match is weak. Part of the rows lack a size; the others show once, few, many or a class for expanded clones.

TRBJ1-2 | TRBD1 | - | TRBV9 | CASSVATTGQGGGGGYTF | TGTGCCAGCAGCGTAGCCACTACAGGACAGGGTGGAGGGGGTGGCTACACCTTC
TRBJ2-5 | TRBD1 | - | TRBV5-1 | CASSHRQGALETQYF | TGCGCCAGCAGCCACCGACAGGGGGCTTTGGAGACCCAGTACTTC
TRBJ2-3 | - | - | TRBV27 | CASTNQRPYRTDTQYF | TGTGCCAGCACCAACCAGAGACCTTACCGCACAGATACGCAGTATTTT
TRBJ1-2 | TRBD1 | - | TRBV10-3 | CAISDFSRGQAYGYTF | TGTGCCATCAGTGACTTCAGCAGGGGACAGGCCTATGGCTACACCTTC
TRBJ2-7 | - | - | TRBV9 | CASSDGTTPYEQYF | TGTGCCAGCAGCGATGGGACGACGCCCTACGAGCAGTACTTC
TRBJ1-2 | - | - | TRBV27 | CASSLEGGYGYTF | TGTGCCAGCAGTTTAGAGGGGGGCTATGGCTACACCTTC
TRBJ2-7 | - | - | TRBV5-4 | CASSLERGRSEQYF | TGTGCCAGCAGCTTGGAGAGGGGACGATCCGAGCAGTACTTC
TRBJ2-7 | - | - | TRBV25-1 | CASSRPRPPSEDDYEQYF | TGTGCCAGCAGCCGCCCCCGGCCTCCTAGCGAAGATGACTACGAGCAGTACTTC
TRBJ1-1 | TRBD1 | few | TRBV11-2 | CASSPRPGTGGNTEAFF | TGTGCCAGCAGCCCACGTCCCGGGACAGGAGGGAACACTGAAGCTTTCTTT
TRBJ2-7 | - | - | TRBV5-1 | CASSLNGGDRTYEQYF | TGCGCCAGCAGCCTAAATGGGGGGGACAGGACCTACGAGCAGTACTTC
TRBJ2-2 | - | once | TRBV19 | CASSIISYTGELFF | TGTGCCAGTAGTATAATATCGTACACCGGGGAGCTGTTTTTT
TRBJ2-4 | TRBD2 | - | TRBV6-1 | CASSEGVWTSGKKGAKNIQYF | TGTGCCAGCAGTGAAGGAGTTTGGACTAGCGGGAAAAAGGGAGCCAAAAACATTCAGTACTTC
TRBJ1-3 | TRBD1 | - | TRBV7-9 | CASSPDRARNTIYF | TGTGCCAGCAGCCCGGACAGGGCCAGAAACACCATATATTTT
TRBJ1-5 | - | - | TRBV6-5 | CASSYSGAWDQPQHF | TGTGCCAGCAGTTACTCTGGGGCGTGGGATCAGCCCCAGCATTTT
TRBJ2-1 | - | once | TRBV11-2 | CASSLKPRGRANNEQFF | TGTGCCAGCAGCTTAAAACCGAGGGGGAGGGCCAACAATGAGCAGTTCTTC
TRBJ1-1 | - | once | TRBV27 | CASSTRDGTEAFF | TGTGCCAGCAGTACCAGGGATGGGACTGAAGCTTTCTTT
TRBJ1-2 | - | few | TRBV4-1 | CASSQQGLGYGYTF | TGCGCCAGCAGCCAGCAGGGTCTCGGCTATGGCTACACCTTC
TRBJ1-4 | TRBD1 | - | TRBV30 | CAWSAGTATNEKLFF | TGTGCCTGGAGTGCCGGGACAGCAACTAATGAAAAACTGTTTTTT
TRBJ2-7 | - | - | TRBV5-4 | CASSLSADPQGTYEQYF | TGTGCCAGCAGCTTATCCGCGGACCCCCAGGGGACCTACGAGCAGTACTTC
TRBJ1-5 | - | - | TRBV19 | CASSIKRTDQPQHF | TGTGCCAGTAGTATTAAGCGGACAGATCAGCCCCAGCATTTT